This entry lists 8 T cell receptor beta chains sequenced from one sample in a study of technical replicates of blood from several donors. Measured with immunoSEQ multiplex PCR; TCRdb has only the in-frame clones, and not every one. The data hold about 75,000 clones, with approximately 97% observed a single time. Sequencing used T cells isolated from PBMCs. The receptors were sampled from a human donor in good health.

The rearrangement uses TRBV7-2 and TRBJ2-7; 7 bases map to TRBD2. Trimming removed 1 base from V and 5 bases from J; junction bases left unmatched: 8. There are 15 residues in the CDR3. CDR1 and CDR2 from the germline V gene are SGHTA and FQGNSA. CDR3 region: CASSLVGGGPNEQYF. CDR3 nucleotides: TGTGCCAGCAGCTTAGTGGGGGGAGGGCCCAACGAGCAGTACTTC.

The rearrangement uses TRBV2 and TRBJ2-5; possible D gene TRBD2, 5 bases. This CDR3 has 14 residues. V lost 6 bases to trimming and J lost 4 bases, with 15 bases between them. The germline V gene has CDR1 SNHLY and CDR2 FYNNEI. The CDR3: CASSGLARGETQYF. CDR3 sequence (DNA): TGTGCCAGCAGCGGGCTAGCCCGTGGAGAGACCCAGTACTTC.

The chain uses TRBV11-2 and TRBJ2-6; D might be TRBD2 (7 bases). From germline, CDR1 is SGHAT and CDR2 FQNNGV. Between the trimmed V and J ends, which lost 8 bases and 5 bases, there was a span of 22 bases. The CDR3 is 17 residues long. The CDR3 coding sequence is TGTGCCAGCCTTTCACTTAAGGGGGGGCTTTGGGCCAACGTCCTGACTTTC. This gives the protein CASLSLKGGLWANVLTF.

The V call is TRBV29-1, the J call TRBJ1-2; TRBD1 aligns across 8 bases. V was pared by 7 bases and J by 4 bases, with 20 bases of the junction left unmatched. Germline lookup yields CDR1 SQVTM and CDR2 ANQGSEA. The CDR3 runs 17 residues. DNA for the CDR3: TGCAGCGCCCCGGTTGGTGGACAGGGAGGGCAAGCCTATGGCTACACCTTC. This gives the protein CSAPVGGQGGQAYGYTF. Full variable domain (outside the CDR3, taken from reference TRBV29-1 and TRBJ1-2): SAVISQKPSRDICQRGTSLTIQCQVDSQVTMMFWYRQQPGQSLTLIATANQGSEATYESGFVIDKFPISRPNLTFSTLTVSNMSPEDSSIYLCSAPVGGQGGQAYGYTFGSGTRLTVV.

The chain is built from TRBV11-3 and TRBJ1-2; 12 bases map to TRBD1. Germline assignment: CDR1 SGHNT and CDR2 YENEEA. V was clipped by 5 bases and J by 3 bases; unmatched bases: 7. The CDR3 is 16 amino acids. Written as DNA, the CDR3 is TGTGCCAGCAGCAACTGGGACAGGGGGCGCGACTATGGCTACACCTTC. Translating it yields CASSNWDRGRDYGYTF.

V and J are TRBV27 and TRBJ2-3; 13 positions agree with TRBD2. Germline CDR1 is MNHEY and CDR2 is SMNVEV (reference sequence). The CDR3 is made up of 16 amino acids. V shed 2 bases, J shed 7 bases, and the junction held 6 bases outside the gene matches. CDR3 nucleotide sequence: TGTGCCAGCAGTTTAGTACTAGCGGGAGGGCCGAATACGCAGTATTTT. Translating it yields CASSLVLAGGPNTQYF.

The rearrangement links TRBV6-1 to TRBJ2-4; 9 positions agree with TRBD2. Trimming cost V 11 bases and J 0 bases; bases outside gene matches: 5. The CDR3 covers 14 residues. In germline, CDR1 is MNHNS, CDR2 SASEGT. The CDR3 DNA is TGTGCCGCAGCGGGGGGATTAGCCAAAAACATTCAGTACTTC. Translation gives CAAAGGLAKNIQYF.

This clone occurred once. V and J are TRBV6-5 and TRBJ1-1, with 8 bases matching TRBD1. V lost 6 bases and J lost 1; bases outside the gene matches: 7. This CDR3 comprises 15 residues. Germline V CDR1 and CDR2: MNHEY, SVGAGI. CDR3 nucleotide sequence: TGTGCCAGCAGACGACAGGGGCCCGGGAACACTGAAGCTTTCTTT. Amino acids: CASRRQGPGNTEAFF.